This T cell receptor beta chain was sequenced for a study of T-cell memory formation after mild COVID-19. Amplification by 5'RACE using constant-segment primers produced TCR alpha and TCR beta cDNA libraries that carried sample barcodes and UMIs. TCRdb analysed the 5' RACE reads with MiXCR anew, one entry per CDR3 protein. The data contain around 250,000 distinct CDR3 sequences, approximately 9% of them seen just once; the ten biggest clones take up 20% to 25%. Points from the study as a whole: The finding that pre-infection memory included some responding clones suggested that cross-reactive memory joined. Clones shrinking between day 15 and 85 showed a balanced CD4/CD8 split, and those that grew later tilted toward CD4+. Nothing showed for sure that second-wave clones peaking on day 37 were SARS-CoV-2 specific.

This clonotype was picked up a small number of times. Its antigen is currently unknown. Sequencing was carried out using PBMCs or a T cell subset sorted from them (not recorded which). This clonotype originated in a man aged 18-30 years who had mild COVID-19 (a few samples of this study predate the infection). Cell type and time point are not known.

CDR3 sequence reads: CASSPGGTRGDGYTF. The CDR3 DNA reads as TGTGCCAGCAGCCCCGGGGGCACACGTGGGGATGGCTACACCTTC. The chain combines TRBV7-8 with TRBJ1-2, with D possibly being TRBD1 (6 bases). The ends were cut back, 5 bases at V and 6 bases at J, with 19 bases in the middle. CDR3 length equals 15 residues. CDR1 and CDR2 from the germline V gene are SGHVS and FQNEAQ.